The source of this TCR beta chain is a study of shared clonotypes between healthy human individuals. General study results and limits: Compared with memory subsets, naive subsets generally had larger estimated richness. Rarefaction gave evidence that sorted-subset sequencing remained incomplete despite large depth.

Sequencing used immunoSEQ multiplex PCR; TCRdb keeps in-frame clones, though not all of them. The table shows about 2.5 million clones, with less than 95% occurring only once. A remark on this clone: The antigen remains unidentified.

Nashville, Tennessee was home to all donors, who were Caucasian adults. CD4+ cells yielded CD45RA+ naive and CD45RA-negative memory subsets. Sequencing input: naive CD4+ T cells from PBMCs. The subset denotes: CD45RA+ positively selected. This receptor was obtained from a man between 18 and 29 years old in good health. Some clones in this sample may be carry-over from other donors' samples.

The CDR3 DNA follows: TGTGCCAGCAGCCCCGTAGGAGATACGCAGTATTTT. The encoded protein is CASSPVGDTQYF. The V gene is TRBV7-2, the J gene TRBJ2-3, with D hard to call. CDR3 length equals 12 residues. V was clipped by 5 bases and J by 5 bases, with 8 bases between them. Germline lookup yields CDR1 SGHTA and CDR2 FQGNSA.